The 29 T cell receptor beta chains below were found in one sample sequenced in a study of cytotoxic CD8 clonotypes in ibrutinib-treated CLL. Generated by immunoSEQ multiplex PCR, the TCRdb table keeps only in-frame clones and is missing some. The sample includes roughly 200,000 clones, 65% to 80% seen only once; the top ten take 5.9%. The sample here was PBMCs, taken after 12 months of ibrutinib treatment. The origin of the receptors is a human donor with chronic lymphocytic leukemia.

The V gene is TRBV15, the J gene TRBJ2-5; perhaps TRBD2 as D (5 bases). CDR3 length: 13 amino acids. The ends were cut back, 5 bases at V and 5 bases at J, with 12 bases in the middle. The germline V gene encodes CDR1 LNHNV and CDR2 YYDKDF (reference sequence). The CDR3 reads CATSLGGWETQYF. The CDR3 nucleotides read TGTGCCACCAGCCTCGGCGGGTGGGAGACCCAGTACTTC.

In nucleotides, the CDR3 is TGTGCCGGGGAAGAACTGGGACAGGGCTCCTACGAGCAGTACTTC. Protein: CAGEELGQGSYEQYF. The chain links TRBV30 to TRBJ2-7; TRBD1 aligns across 9 bases. Per the germline V gene, CDR1 is GTSNPN and CDR2 is SVGIG (reference sequence). There are 15 residues in the CDR3. The V gene end was trimmed by 8 bases and the J gene end by 0 bases; junction bases not matched to a gene: 11.

This chain joins TRBV6-5 and TRBJ1-4; possibly TRBD1 for D (5 bases). The germline V gene encodes CDR1 MNHEY and CDR2 SVGAGI. Trimming took 5 bases from V and 11 from J, leaving 18 bases between them. This CDR3 spans 14 amino acids. CDR3 in amino acids: CASSDGDPTLKLFF. The CDR3 bases are TGTGCCAGCAGTGATGGGGACCCCACGCTTAAACTGTTTTTT.

V gene TRBV6-1 combines with J gene TRBJ1-3; TRBD1 matches 9 bases. The CDR3 contains 16 residues. CDR1 is MNHNS, CDR2 SASEGT, per germline. Trimming cost V 4 bases and J 1 base; bases outside gene matches: 5. The CDR3 DNA reads as TGTGCCAGCAGTGTACGTGACAGGGGGTCTGGAAACACCATATATTTT. This codes for CASSVRDRGSGNTIYF.

Only a few counts were recorded for this clone. CDR3 protein: CASSAGSGTGEQPQHF. The DNA of the CDR3 is TGTGCCAGCAGTGCTGGATCCGGGACAGGGGAACAGCCCCAGCATTTT. The chain employs TRBV6-1 and TRBJ1-5, with 10 bases identical to TRBD1. Losses at the gene ends were 4 bases for V and 7 bases for J; bases not matched to a gene: 10. CDR3 length: 16 amino acids. Germline loops: CDR1 MNHNS, CDR2 SASEGT.

The chain couples TRBV29-1 to TRBJ1-2; D possibly corresponds to TRBD1 (6 bases). V lost 6 bases and J lost 8, with 28 bases in between. This CDR3 contains 16 residues. Germline V CDR1 and CDR2: SQVTM, ANQGSEA. The CDR3: CSVPIQGTLFESGYTF. The CDR3 region has the DNA TGCAGCGTACCGATCCAGGGGACCCTCTTCGAAAGCGGCTACACCTTC.

The J gene is TRBJ2-2, the V gene TRBV9; 10 positions match TRBD2. V shed 4 bases, J shed 1 base, and the junction held 4 bases outside the gene matches. From germline, CDR1 is SGDLS and CDR2 YYNGEE. The CDR3 runs to 16 residues. The CDR3 region is CASSQLAGGNTGELFF. The CDR3 DNA sequence: TGTGCCAGCAGCCAATTAGCGGGAGGGAACACCGGGGAGCTGTTTTTT.

The sample holds a few counts of this clone. This sequence joins TRBV2 and TRBJ1-5; D perhaps matches TRBD1 (6 bases). Germline V lookup: CDR1 SNHLY, CDR2 FYNNEI. This CDR3 is built from 14 residues. Trimming took off 8 bases at V and 3 bases at J, with 14 bases between the two ends. The DNA of the CDR3 is TGTGCCAGCGGTAATGGGGGGCCCAATCAGCCCCAGCATTTT. Its protein is CASGNGGPNQPQHF. Full variable domain (outside the CDR3, taken from reference TRBV2 and TRBJ1-5): EPEVTQTPSHQVTQMGQEVILRCVPISNHLYFYWYRQILGQKVEFLVSFYNNEISEKSEIFDDQFSVERPDGSNFTLKIRSTKLEDSAMYFCASGNGGPNQPQHFGDGTRLSIL.

The chain couples TRBV11-2 to TRBJ2-5, with D tentatively TRBD2 (6 bases). The ends were cut back, 5 bases at V and 7 bases at J, with 20 bases in the middle. Germline V gene sequence: CDR1 SGHAT, CDR2 FQNNGV. The CDR3 extends over 15 amino acids. The CDR3 sequence: CASSLVAEHIGTQYF. CDR3 in DNA: TGTGCCAGCAGCCTCGTAGCGGAACATATTGGGACCCAGTACTTC.

The genes are TRBV9 and TRBJ2-2; D possibly matches TRBD1 or TRBD2 (5 bases each). V dropped 3 bases and J dropped 2 bases, with 20 bases sitting between them. From germline, CDR1 is SGDLS and CDR2 YYNGEE. The CDR3 is made up of 18 amino acids. The DNA of the CDR3 is TGTGCCAGCAGCGCCGGGACGCAGTTCGGACGTAACACCGGGGAGCTGTTTTTT. Protein sequence: CASSAGTQFGRNTGELFF.

V and J are TRBV30 and TRBJ2-1; 9 bases are a match to TRBD2. Germline V gene sequence: CDR1 GTSNPN, CDR2 SVGIG (reference sequence). The CDR3 covers 18 residues. After removal of 3 bases from V and 0 bases from J, the junction contained 12 bases not matched to a gene. Written as DNA, the CDR3 is TGTGCCTGGAGCAATTCCTTGACTAGCGGAAGCTCCTACAATGAGCAGTTCTTC. Encoded protein: CAWSNSLTSGSSYNEQFF.

This clone showed up just a few times. The gene calls are TRBV14 and TRBJ1-4; D call uncertain. The ends were cut back, 0 bases at V and 7 bases at J, with 15 bases in the middle. Germline CDR1 and CDR2: SGHDN and FVKESK. The CDR3 loop spans 16 amino acids. For the CDR3, the DNA is TGTGCCAGCAGCCAAGATTTGGGAATCGGGAGTGAAAAACTGTTTTTT. This codes for CASSQDLGIGSEKLFF.

The J gene is TRBJ1-1, the V gene TRBV18; D gene uncertain. Per the germline V gene, CDR1 is KGHSH and CDR2 is LQKENI. V lost 3 bases and J lost 1, with 9 bases in between. This CDR3 region has 14 residues. The CDR3 nucleotides are TGTGCCAGCTCACCGTCAGCGCGGAACACTGAAGCTTTCTTT. Translation gives CASSPSARNTEAFF.

The rearrangement links TRBV18 to TRBJ2-7; 7 nucleotides agree with TRBD1. Germline trimming cut 4 bases from V and 1 base from J; bases unmatched to any gene: 1. The CDR3 has 13 amino acids. Looked up from germline, CDR1 is KGHSH and CDR2 is LQKENI. CDR3 DNA: TGTGCCAGCTCACGGGACAGATCCTACGAGCAGTACTTC. Encoded protein: CASSRDRSYEQYF. Combining the CDR3 with reference TRBV18 and TRBJ2-7 gives the whole variable domain NAGVMQNPRHLVRRRGQEARLRCSPMKGHSHVYWYRQLPEEGLKFMVYLQKENIIDESGMPKERFSAEFPKEGPSILRIQQVVRGDSAAYFCASSRDRSYEQYFGPGTRLTVT.

This chain connects TRBV6-5 to TRBJ1-2, with no clear D. This CDR3 region has 11 residues. Deletions cut 7 bases from V and 5 bases from J, with 8 bases between. CDR1 is MNHEY and CDR2 is SVGAGI in the germline V gene. The CDR3 region is CASKSSYGYTF. The CDR3 DNA is TGTGCCAGCAAGTCAAGTTATGGCTACACCTTC.

Points on this clone: One end of the junction does not line up with germline, which may come from a read error. The chain is built from TRBV5-1 and TRBJ1-1; D is ambiguous. This CDR3 region has 13 residues. Germline CDR1 reads SGHRS; CDR2 reads YFSETQ. Here the CDR3 reads CASRLGLNTEAFF. The CDR3 DNA reads as TGCGCCAGCAGGTTGGGTTTAAACACTGAAGCTTTCTTT.

This chain links TRBV28 with TRBJ1-2, with 8 bases matching TRBD1. Germline-derived CDR1 and CDR2 are MDHEN and SYDVKM. Trimming cost V 7 bases and J 4 bases; bases outside gene matches: 11. The CDR3 has 15 amino acids. The CDR3 DNA reads as TGTGCCAGCACCCTTTTAGGACAGGGTGGCTATGGCTACACCTTC. Amino acids: CASTLLGQGGYGYTF.

This clone was recorded a few times. The chain is built from TRBV30 and TRBJ2-7, with D tentatively TRBD1 or TRBD2 (5 bases each). CDR1 is GTSNPN, CDR2 SVGIG, per germline (reference sequence). There are 16 residues in the CDR3. Trimming left V 1 base short and J 7 bases short, with 23 bases between. In DNA form, the CDR3 reads TGTGCCTGGAGTGACCCCGAGGGGCCTACGCCCAGGGAGCAGTACTTC. Amino acids: CAWSDPEGPTPREQYF.

The genes are TRBV5-6 and TRBJ2-6; D is perhaps TRBD1 (6 bases). V shed 3 bases and J shed 0 bases, with 7 bases lying between them. The CDR3 consists of 15 residues. The V gene's germline CDR1 is SGHDT and CDR2 YYEEEE. CDR3 DNA: TGTGCCAGCAGCTCAGGGGTCTCTGGGGCCAACGTCCTGACTTTC. Its protein product is CASSSGVSGANVLTF.

The V call is TRBV2, the J call TRBJ2-7; D could derive from TRBD1 or TRBD2 (5 bases each). The CDR3 is made up of 15 amino acids. Trimming removed 3 bases from V and 2 bases from J, with 14 bases in between. In germline, CDR1 is SNHLY, CDR2 FYNNEI. The CDR3, as DNA: TGTGCCAGCAGTGACGGGGCTCCGAGTCCCTACGAGCAGTACTTC. This translates into CASSDGAPSPYEQYF.

The J gene is TRBJ1-1, the V gene TRBV6-5; 8 bases line up with TRBD1. This CDR3 spans 13 amino acids. J was trimmed by 4 bases and V by 4 bases; bases with no gene match: 2. Germline CDR1 reads MNHEY; CDR2 reads SVGAGI. The CDR3 is CASSSTGGTEAFF. The CDR3 bases are TGTGCCAGCAGTTCCACAGGGGGCACTGAAGCTTTCTTT.

This clone appeared a few times. V usage is TRBV5-4 and J usage is TRBJ2-3; D is unresolved. The CDR3 extends over 14 amino acids. Germline lookup yields CDR1 SGHNT and CDR2 YYREEE (reference sequence). Trimming took 4 bases from V and 6 from J, leaving 15 bases between them. CDR3 coding DNA: TGTGCCAGCAGCCCGGAAGGGTCGAGGGATACGCAGTATTTT. It yields the protein CASSPEGSRDTQYF.

The rearrangement links TRBV4-1 to TRBJ2-7; D not resolved. The CDR3 totals 16 residues. The germline gives CDR1 MGHRA, CDR2 YSYEKL. Deletions cut 0 bases from V and 6 bases from J, with 18 bases between. The CDR3 is CASSQDSNRAFSEQYF. The DNA of the CDR3 is TGCGCCAGCAGCCAAGATTCTAACCGGGCGTTTAGCGAGCAGTACTTC.

V is TRBV4-1 and J is TRBJ1-5, with D maybe TRBD1 (5 bases). In germline, CDR1 is MGHRA, CDR2 YSYEKL. The CDR3 loop spans 14 amino acids. Trimming took off 5 bases at V and 8 bases at J, with 16 bases between the two ends. CDR3 nucleotides: TGCGCCAGCAGCGACAGCGGGGCCGGGGAGCCCCAGCATTTT. This translates into CASSDSGAGEPQHF.

This clone was seen only once. V gene TRBV6-5 combines with J gene TRBJ1-4; no definite D call. CDR3 length: 12 residues. The V and J ends lost 11 bases and 4 bases respectively, with 11 bases between them. CDR1 and CDR2 (germline): MNHEY, SVGAGI. Here the CDR3 DNA reads TGTGCCGTCGGGATTTTTAATGAAAAACTGTTTTTT. Amino acid sequence: CAVGIFNEKLFF.

This clone was counted only a few times. This chain links TRBV2 with TRBJ2-5; D call uncertain. The V gene's germline CDR1 is SNHLY and CDR2 FYNNEI. Trimming stripped 7 bases from V and 5 bases from J, with 8 bases between. CDR3 length: 11 residues. CDR3 sequence: CASKLRETQYF. The CDR3 nucleotides are TGTGCCAGCAAGCTGAGGGAGACCCAGTACTTC.

CDR3 amino acids: CASSSSRTSSVEQFF. The CDR3, as DNA: TGTGCCAGCAGCTCCTCCCGGACTAGTAGTGTTGAGCAGTTCTTC. The chain links TRBV11-2 to TRBJ2-1, with TRBD2 matching 7 bases. V shed 4 bases and J 9 bases; nucleotides not matched to a gene: 12. Germline CDR1 SGHAT, CDR2 FQNNGV. The CDR3 is 15 residues long.

The V and J genes are TRBV27 and TRBJ1-6; 7 bases line up with TRBD1. The V gene's germline CDR1 is MNHEY and CDR2 SMNVEV (reference sequence). Trimming cost V 5 bases and J 9 bases; bases outside gene matches: 13. The CDR3 totals 16 residues. The DNA of the CDR3 is TGTGCCAGCAGTCGCGGACAGGAACGGTCGGGTTCACCCCTCCACTTT. Protein sequence: CASSRGQERSGSPLHF.

V and J are TRBV9 and TRBJ2-2, with 7 bases lining up with TRBD2. Per the germline V gene, CDR1 is SGDLS and CDR2 is YYNGEE. CDR3 length: 15 residues. The V segment lost 4 bases and the J segment 6 bases; nucleotides outside the gene matches: 9. CDR3 nucleotide sequence: TGTGCCAGCAGCCTGCACTGGGGGGGGGCCGGGGAGCTGTTTTTT. It translates to CASSLHWGGAGELFF. Full variable domain (outside the CDR3, taken from reference TRBV9 and TRBJ2-2): DSGVTQTPKHLITATGQRVTLRCSPRSGDLSVYWYQQSLDQGLQFLIQYYNGEERAKGNILERFSAQQFPDLHSELNLSSLELGDSALYFCASSLHWGGAGELFFGEGSRLTVL.